This record looks at one T cell receptor beta chain sequence and its context. Its antigen remains unknown. The data belong to a study of cytomegalovirus exposure and HLA in healthy donors. CDR1 and CDR2 (germline): MNHNS, SASEGT. The CDR3 consists of 12 residues. Trimming removed 4 bases at V and 4 bases at J, with 5 bases between. Sequencing used immunoSEQ multiplex PCR; TCRdb keeps in-frame clones, though not all of them. The repertoire consists of fewer than 250,000 clones, with roughly 80% occurring once and the leading ten covering roughly 5.5%. It was the roughly 110-subject validation cohort, separate from the 666-subject first cohort, to which the donors belonged. Notes on the study in general: Rarity characterized most TCR sequences, yet some public TCRs appeared in many donors. Reports credit the classifier with highly specific, highly sensitive diagnosis of cytomegalovirus status. The CMV antigen specificity of a few CMV-associated chains was confirmed through in vitro analysis.

What was sequenced was PBMCs. V gene TRBV6-1 combines with J gene TRBJ2-1; D not certain. The TCR comes from a woman under 30 in good health and CMV-seronegative. The CDR3 DNA follows: TGTGCCAGCAGTGTCGGGTACAATGAGCAGTTCTTC. It is translated as CASSVGYNEQFF.